These 15 T cell receptor beta chains were sequenced from one sample in a study of blood T cell repertoires in COVID-19. Here immunoSEQ multiplex PCR was the method, and the copy in TCRdb shows in-frame clones only, minus some. The data show over 150,000 clones, with roughly 89% seen just once and roughly an eighth held by the top ten. Material for sequencing was peripheral blood. The receptors were sampled from a woman between 70 and 85 years old with COVID-19, enrolled during active disease.

This rearrangement joins TRBV5-1 to TRBJ2-7, with 8 bases matching TRBD1. CDR3 length: 14 residues. With 3 bases clipped from V and 1 base from J, the junction kept 3 bases outside the gene matches. Germline V gives CDR1 SGHRS, CDR2 YFSETQ. The CDR3: CASSYQGASYEQYF. CDR3 bases: TGCGCCAGCAGCTACCAGGGGGCGTCCTACGAGCAGTACTTC.

J is TRBJ1-2 and V is TRBV29-1, with 8 bases aligning to TRBD1. Germline V gene sequence: CDR1 SQVTM, CDR2 ANQGSEA. Trimming cost V 7 bases and J 4 bases; bases outside gene matches: 23. The CDR3 is 18 residues long. This chain's CDR3 is CSAGGRTGIFSARYGYTF. Here the CDR3 DNA reads TGCAGCGCCGGGGGCCGGACAGGGATTTTCTCGGCTCGCTATGGCTACACCTTC.

The chain couples TRBV28 to TRBJ1-3; the D is unclear. CDR1 and CDR2 from the germline V gene are MDHEN and SYDVKM. Between the trimmed V and J ends, which lost 8 bases and 0 bases, there was a span of 5 bases. This CDR3 spans 12 amino acids. This CDR3 is CASFNSGNTIYF. CDR3 sequence (DNA): TGTGCCAGCTTTAACTCTGGAAACACCATATATTTT.

The chain couples TRBV19 to TRBJ2-1, with 9 bases matching TRBD2. Germline V gene data show CDR1 as LNHDA and CDR2 as SQIVND (reference sequence). This CDR3 is built from 14 residues. The V gene end was trimmed by 5 bases and the J gene end by 7 bases; junction bases not matched to a gene: 6. As DNA, the CDR3 is TGTGCCAGTAGTGCGGGACTAGCTGCTAATGAGCAGTTCTTC. Translation gives CASSAGLAANEQFF.

The chain recombines TRBV2 with TRBJ1-2; 7 bases map to TRBD1. Germline trimming cut 5 bases from V and 5 bases from J; bases unmatched to any gene: 8. The CDR3 runs 14 residues. The germline CDR1 and CDR2 sequences are SNHLY and FYNNEI. The CDR3 bases are TGTGCCAGCAGTCGATTAGGGACAGATTATGGCTACACCTTC. Its protein is CASSRLGTDYGYTF.

The rearrangement joins TRBV7-3 to TRBJ2-1; 7 positions match TRBD1. V lost 4 bases, J lost 3 bases, and 9 bases stayed unmatched. Germline V gene data show CDR1 as SGHTA and CDR2 as FQGTGA. This CDR3 has 16 residues. This chain's CDR3 is CASSSYERTGYNEQFF. CDR3 DNA sequence: TGTGCCAGCAGCTCCTACGAAAGGACAGGCTACAATGAGCAGTTCTTC.

The rearrangement joins TRBV5-4 to TRBJ1-2; TRBD1 matches 11 bases. Germline-derived CDR1 and CDR2 are SGHNT and YYREEE (reference sequence). V was clipped by 5 bases and J by 7 bases; unmatched bases: 10. CDR3 length equals 15 residues. CDR3 region: CASRGQGAQLGGYTF. The CDR3 DNA reads TGTGCCAGCAGAGGACAGGGGGCGCAACTAGGTGGCTACACCTTC.

V and J are TRBV30 and TRBJ1-1; TRBD1 agrees at 7 bases. Germline V gives CDR1 GTSNPN, CDR2 SVGIG (reference sequence). With V trimmed by 7 bases and J by 6 bases, 8 bases remained unmatched. The length of the CDR3 is 12 residues. The CDR3 nucleotides are TGTGCCTACGCGACAGGGCGGGCTGAAGCTTTCTTT. Protein: CAYATGRAEAFF.

The rearrangement links TRBV7-9 to TRBJ2-3; TRBD1 agrees at 9 bases. The CDR3 sequence is 16 residues long. CDR1 and CDR2 from the germline V gene are SEHNR and FQNEAQ (reference sequence). J lost 1 base, V lost 8 bases, and 10 bases had no gene match. The CDR3 nucleotides are TGTGCCAGCCTTTTATTGGGGGACAGGGGCACAGATACGCAGTATTTT. Translation: CASLLLGDRGTDTQYF.

The chain joins TRBV10-3 to TRBJ1-1, with D unclear. Per the germline V gene, CDR1 is ENHRY and CDR2 is SYGVKD. This CDR3 comprises 15 residues. The V end lost 6 bases, the J end lost 0 bases, and 14 bases lay between the germline ends. The CDR3 DNA follows: TGTGCCATCAGCGGGAAGCTGAATATGAACACTGAAGCTTTCTTT. It yields the protein CAISGKLNMNTEAFF.

Comments on this clone: The sample has other DNA sequences that encode this CDR3 too. The chain couples TRBV4-3 to TRBJ1-4; D gene ambiguous. The CDR3 contains 13 residues. V was clipped by 0 bases and J by 6 bases, with 5 bases between them. Germline lookup yields CDR1 LGHNA and CDR2 YSLEER. The DNA of the CDR3 is TGCGCCAGCAGCCAAGATCTTGATGAAAAACTGTTTTTT. This translates into CASSQDLDEKLFF.

The J gene is TRBJ2-7, the V gene TRBV2, with D tentatively TRBD1 (5 bases). The CDR3 spans 11 residues. Germline loops: CDR1 SNHLY, CDR2 FYNNEI. V shed 8 bases and J shed 4 bases, with 9 bases lying between them. DNA for the CDR3: TGTGCCAGCTCAGGGCATTACGAGCAGTACTTC. The encoded protein is CASSGHYEQYF.

The genes are TRBV5-1 and TRBJ2-5; D perhaps matches TRBD2 (5 bases). Germline loops: CDR1 SGHRS, CDR2 YFSETQ. The CDR3 is 13 residues long. Trimming cost V 4 bases and J 4 bases, with 11 bases left between them. CDR3 region: CASSLGGGETQYF. The CDR3 coding sequence is TGCGCCAGCAGCCTCGGAGGAGGAGAGACCCAGTACTTC.

The chain couples TRBV7-8 to TRBJ1-1, with 7 nucleotides matching TRBD1. The germline gives CDR1 SGHVS, CDR2 FQNEAQ. J was trimmed by 4 bases and V by 4 bases; bases with no gene match: 9. This CDR3 is 15 amino acids long. CDR3: CASSSRTGSATEAFF. For the CDR3, the DNA is TGTGCCAGCAGCTCGAGGACAGGTTCGGCCACTGAAGCTTTCTTT. Looking up the rest from reference TRBV7-8 and TRBJ1-1 gives the full variable domain: GAGVSQSPRYKVAKRGQDVALRCDPISGHVSLFWYQQALGQGPEFLTYFQNEAQLDKSGLPSDRFFAERPEGSVSTLKIQRTQQEDSAVYLCASSSRTGSATEAFFGQGTRLTVV.

The chain recombines TRBV30 with TRBJ2-5; maybe TRBD2 (5 bases). CDR3 length equals 15 residues. Germline loops: CDR1 GTSNPN, CDR2 SVGIG (reference sequence). Trimming shortened V by 3 bases and J by 7 bases, and 21 bases separated the two germline ends. The CDR3 nucleotides are TGTGCCTGGAGGGCAGGACTCGACGGACCGCGGACCCAGTACTTC. Its translation is CAWRAGLDGPRTQYF.